The present TCR beta chain was sequenced within a study of cytomegalovirus exposure and HLA in healthy donors. The study, taken as a whole, reports: The CMV antigen specificity of a few CMV-associated chains was confirmed through in vitro analysis. Accurate predictions that matched the HLA-A and HLA-B alleles of most subjects were reportedly made from TCR beta sequences. For most TCR sequences rarity was the rule, although some public TCRs occurred in many donors. Earlier analysis found most TCR beta V segments productive about 87% or about 30% of the time.

This clone was detected only a few times. What it binds is unknown. The J segment lost 0 bases and the V segment lost 8 bases, leaving 0 bases of the junction unmatched. Per the germline V gene, CDR1 is ENHRY and CDR2 is SYGVKD. The CDR3 length is 13 residues. Use of 60 Vbeta and 13 Jbeta primers characterized the PCR. The protocol was immunoSEQ multiplex PCR, while the TCRdb copy is restricted to in-frame clones and leaves out a portion. The sample includes fewer than 120,000 clones, approximately 78% of them seen just once. The chain combines TRBV10-3 with TRBJ1-3; 8 bases align to TRBD1. What was sequenced was PBMCs. The origin of this receptor is a woman aged 25-40 years in good health and CMV-seronegative. In DNA, the CDR3 is TGTGCCATCGGGACAGGCTCTGGAAACACCATATATTTT. Translation gives CAIGTGSGNTIYF.